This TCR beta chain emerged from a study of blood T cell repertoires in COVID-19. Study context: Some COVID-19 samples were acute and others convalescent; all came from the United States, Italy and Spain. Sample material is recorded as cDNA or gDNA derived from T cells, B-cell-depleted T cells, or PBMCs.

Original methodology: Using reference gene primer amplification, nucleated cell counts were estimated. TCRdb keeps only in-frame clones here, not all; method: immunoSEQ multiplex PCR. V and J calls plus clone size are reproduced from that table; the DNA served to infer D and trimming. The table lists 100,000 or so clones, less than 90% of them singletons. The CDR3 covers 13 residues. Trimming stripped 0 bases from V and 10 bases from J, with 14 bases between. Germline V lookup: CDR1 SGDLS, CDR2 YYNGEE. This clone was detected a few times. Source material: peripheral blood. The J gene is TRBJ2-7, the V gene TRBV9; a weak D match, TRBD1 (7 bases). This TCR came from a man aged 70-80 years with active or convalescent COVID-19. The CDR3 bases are TGTGCCAGCAGCGTAGAGGAGGGGGCGCGTCAGTACTTC. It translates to CASSVEEGARQYF.